This T cell receptor beta chain originates from a study of blood T cell repertoires in COVID-19. Method: immunoSEQ multiplex PCR; TCRdb's copy keeps in-frame clones and lacks some. Among 95,000 to 150,000 clones listed, around 90% were seen once. The V gene lost 0 bases and the J gene lost 4 bases, with 16 bases spanning the gap. The CDR3 covers 17 residues. The germline V gene encodes CDR1 LGHNA and CDR2 YNFKEQ. This sequence joins TRBV4-2 and TRBJ1-3, with D possibly TRBD1 on 5 matching bases. The receptor's source is a woman in her sixties or seventies with COVID-19, enrolled during active disease. Sequencing used peripheral blood. CDR3 amino acids: CASSQDWRQGPGNTIYF. DNA of the CDR3: TGTGCCAGCAGCCAAGATTGGCGCCAGGGTCCCGGAAACACCATATATTTT.